Listed here are 15 T cell receptor beta chains from one sample, sequenced in a study of T-cell reconstitution after alpha-beta-depleted transplantation in children. Construction of the TCRbeta library involved unique molecular identifiers. In TCRdb, the PCR reads were re-called with MiXCR into one record per CDR3 protein. The sample consists of a few hundred thousand distinct CDR3 sequences, more than 20% of them appearing once. The specimen comprised PBMCs, sampled before TCRalphabeta/CD19-depleted stem cell transplant. The receptors originated from a boy younger than two with Wiskott-Aldrich syndrome, due to receive a stem cell transplant.

This clonotype was detected only a few times. The chain joins TRBV15 to TRBJ1-2; the D gene is possibly TRBD1 (5 bases). CDR1 and CDR2 (germline): LNHNV, YYDKDF (reference sequence). Trimming removed 1 base at V and 0 bases at J, with 9 bases between. The CDR3 is 15 residues long. The CDR3 region has the DNA TGTGCCACCAGCAGAGGGGGGGGAACTAACTATGGCTACACCTTC. Protein product: CATSRGGGTNYGYTF. The whole variable domain, remainder taken from reference TRBV15 and TRBJ1-2, is DAMVIQNPRYQVTQFGKPVTLSCSQTLNHNVMYWYQQKSSQAPKLLFHYYDKDFNNEADTPDNFQSRRPNTSFCFLDIRSPGLGDTAMYLCATSRGGGTNYGYTFGSGTRLTVV.

The rearrangement links TRBV5-1 to TRBJ2-2; 7 positions match TRBD2. The CDR3 extends over 16 amino acids. Germline V gene sequence: CDR1 SGHRS, CDR2 YFSETQ. V shed 0 bases and J 4 bases; nucleotides not matched to a gene: 6. CDR3 region: CASSLAPSGTTGELFF. CDR3 in DNA: TGCGCCAGCAGCTTGGCCCCTAGCGGTACCACCGGGGAGCTGTTTTTT.

This clonotype was counted only a few times. The chain is built from TRBV11-2 and TRBJ2-7; possibly TRBD1 or TRBD2 for D (5 bases each). V was trimmed by 2 bases and J by 2 bases, leaving 10 bases between them. The CDR3 length is 14 residues. Germline V lookup: CDR1 SGHAT, CDR2 FQNNGV. The CDR3 loop is CASSLLRDPYEQYF. The CDR3 DNA follows: TGTGCCAGCAGCTTACTGAGGGACCCCTACGAGCAGTACTTC.

The chain combines TRBV7-2 with TRBJ2-7, with no clear D. Germline assignment: CDR1 SGHTA and CDR2 FQGNSA. Deletions cut 2 bases from V and 0 bases from J, with 8 bases between. CDR3 length: 14 residues. The CDR3 sequence: CASSLWTTSYEQYF. The CDR3 nucleotides read TGTGCCAGCAGCTTATGGACGACCTCCTACGAGCAGTACTTC.

This clonotype turned up a few times. V is TRBV18 and J is TRBJ2-3; unclear D gene. The germline gives CDR1 KGHSH, CDR2 LQKENI. Trimming pared 0 bases from V and 6 bases from J, leaving 7 bases between. The CDR3 has 13 amino acids. The CDR3 sequence is CASSPPARDTQYF. The CDR3 coding sequence is TGTGCCAGCTCACCACCCGCACGGGATACGCAGTATTTT.

The chain has TRBV6-2 or TRBV6-3 and TRBJ1-1; unclear D gene. The CDR3 consists of 14 residues. Germline V gene sequence: CDR1 MNHEY, CDR2 SVGEGT. The V and J ends lost 7 bases and 0 bases respectively, with 12 bases between them. The CDR3 DNA is TGTGCCAGCACCTGGACGGCTTTGAACACTGAAGCTTTCTTT. It yields the protein CASTWTALNTEAFF.

The rearrangement joins TRBV12-3 or TRBV12-4 to TRBJ1-4; a possible D gene is TRBD1 (5 bases). This CDR3 has 12 amino acids. V was clipped by 11 bases and J by 4 bases, with 11 bases between them. This CDR3 is CASGRDNEKLFF. CDR3 sequence (DNA): TGTGCCTCGGGGCGGGATAATGAAAAACTGTTTTTT.

This chain joins TRBV3-1 and TRBJ2-4; 11 nucleotides agree with TRBD2. The J segment lost 3 bases and the V segment lost 4 bases, leaving 8 bases of the junction unmatched. The length of the CDR3 is 17 residues. CDR1 and CDR2 from the germline V gene are LGHDT and YNNKEL (reference sequence). Here the CDR3 reads CASSRLGTSGVKNIQYF. DNA for the CDR3: TGTGCCAGCAGCCGACTCGGGACTAGCGGAGTCAAAAACATTCAGTACTTC.

This clonotype was seen a few times. The chain carries TRBV4-2 and TRBJ2-1; unclear D gene. Trimming took 3 bases from V and 9 from J, leaving 12 bases between them. The germline V gene has CDR1 LGHNA and CDR2 YNFKEQ. CDR3 size: 13 residues. The CDR3 spells CASSQGIYGEQFF. Here the CDR3 DNA reads TGTGCCAGCAGCCAGGGTATATACGGTGAGCAGTTCTTC.

The gene calls are TRBV24-1 and TRBJ2-7; D possibly matches TRBD1 or TRBD2 (5 bases each). CDR1 is KGHDR and CDR2 is SFDVKD in the germline V gene. V gave up 4 bases and J gave up 1 base, with 10 bases separating them. The CDR3 has 14 residues. The CDR3 is CATSESGRSYEQYF. In DNA form, the CDR3 reads TGTGCCACCAGTGAGTCAGGGAGATCCTACGAGCAGTACTTC.

This sequence joins TRBV28 and TRBJ2-1, with TRBD2 matching 11 bases. Germline CDR1 MDHEN, CDR2 SYDVKM. V dropped 5 bases and J dropped 6; count of bases not matched to a gene: 6. This CDR3 comprises 15 residues. The CDR3 region has the DNA TGTGCCAGCAGTAGCAGCGGGACTAGCGGCAATGAGCAGTTCTTC. Translation gives CASSSSGTSGNEQFF.

J is TRBJ1-1 and V is TRBV4-1; D uncertain. The V and J ends lost 0 bases and 3 bases respectively, with 11 bases between them. The CDR3 length is 15 residues. The germline gives CDR1 MGHRA, CDR2 YSYEKL. CDR3 in DNA: TGCGCCAGCAGCCAAGATCGTGGAGGGTACACTGAAGCTTTCTTT. Encoded protein: CASSQDRGGYTEAFF.

This clonotype was seen more than once but under ten times. The genes are TRBV3-1 and TRBJ2-1; 7 nucleotides agree with TRBD2. The CDR3 is 16 amino acids. Trimming cost V 0 bases and J 6 bases; bases outside gene matches: 8. Germline loops: CDR1 LGHDT, CDR2 YNNKEL (reference sequence). The CDR3 region is CASSQDLAGAGNEQFF. The CDR3, as DNA: TGTGCCAGCAGCCAAGATCTTGCGGGAGCGGGCAATGAGCAGTTCTTC.

The chain's CDR3 is CASSFFRQGDTGELFF. The CDR3 region has the DNA TGTGCCAGCAGCTTCTTCCGACAGGGCGACACCGGGGAGCTGTTTTTT. The chain carries TRBV7-2 and TRBJ2-2, with 7 bases that match TRBD1. Per germline, CDR1 SGHTA and CDR2 FQGNSA. V was clipped by 3 bases and J by 3 bases; unmatched bases: 7. The CDR3 consists of 16 residues.

The J gene is TRBJ1-4, the V gene TRBV13, with 8 bases aligning to TRBD1. From germline, CDR1 is PRHDT and CDR2 FYEKMQ (reference sequence). V trimming: 4 bases; J trimming: 10 bases; junction bases outside the gene matches: 11. This CDR3 spans 15 amino acids. CDR3 in DNA: TGTGCCAGCAGCTCCCTAGGGCGACAGGGGTCAAAACTGTTTTTT. Translated: CASSSLGRQGSKLFF. The full variable domain, rest sourced from reference TRBV13 and TRBJ1-4, is AAGVIQSPRHLIKEKRETATLKCYPIPRHDTVYWYQQGPGQDPQFLISFYEKMQSDKGSIPDRFSAQQFSDYHSELNMSSLELGDSALYFCASSSLGRQGSKLFFGSGTQLSVL.